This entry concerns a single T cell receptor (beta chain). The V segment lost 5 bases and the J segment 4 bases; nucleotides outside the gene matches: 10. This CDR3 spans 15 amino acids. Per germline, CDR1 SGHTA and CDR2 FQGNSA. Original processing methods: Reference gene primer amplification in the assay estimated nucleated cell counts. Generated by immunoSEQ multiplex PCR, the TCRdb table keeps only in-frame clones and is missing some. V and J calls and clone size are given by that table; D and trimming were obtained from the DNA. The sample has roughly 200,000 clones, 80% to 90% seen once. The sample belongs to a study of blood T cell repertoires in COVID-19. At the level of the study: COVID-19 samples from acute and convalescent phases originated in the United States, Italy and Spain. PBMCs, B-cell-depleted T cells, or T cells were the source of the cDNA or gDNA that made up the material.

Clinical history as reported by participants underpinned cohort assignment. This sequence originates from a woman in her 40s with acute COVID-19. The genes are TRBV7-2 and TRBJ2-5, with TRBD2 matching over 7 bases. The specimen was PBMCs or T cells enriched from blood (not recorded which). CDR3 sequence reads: CASSPSGGRGETQYF. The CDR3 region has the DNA TGTGCCAGCAGCCCCAGCGGAGGGAGGGGAGAGACCCAGTACTTC.